The source of this T cell receptor beta chain is a study of beta chain features in type 1 diabetes. Study results and caveats: Within each of all four CD4+ subsets, Type 1 diabetes patients had TCRB CDR3s that were moderately but significantly shorter. In comparison with healthy donors, patients had naive, central memory and Treg TCRB repertoires that appeared more similar.

Of the isolated RNA, all was reverse transcribed, and so the sequenced material was expressed TCRB transcripts. An average of around 3.5 million reads was obtained for naive, central memory and regulatory T cell samples. TCRdb's table, derived via immunoSEQ multiplex PCR, lists solely in-frame clones and lacks some. The sample includes around 300,000 clones, around 7.8% of them seen just once. Each sorted population was over 98% pure. This clone turned up a few times. Its antigen is not identified. The CDR3 sequence is 12 residues long. The V end was cut by 2 bases, the J end by 10 bases, with 9 bases between. The V gene's germline CDR1 is MNHNS and CDR2 SASEGT.

The chain carries TRBV6-1 and TRBJ1-5; D is uncertain. The sequenced sample consisted of central memory CD4+ T cells from blood. The clonotype originates from a woman between 18 and 29 years old in good health. CDR3 in amino acids: CASSESLGPQHF. The CDR3, as DNA: TGTGCCAGCAGTGAATCCCTCGGACCCCAGCATTTT.